Below, 24 T cell receptor beta chains from the same sample are listed, as sequenced in a study of OX40 agonist ivuxolimab in advanced cancers. TCRdb keeps only in-frame clones here, not all; method: immunoSEQ multiplex PCR. The sample shows approximately 99,000 clones, approximately 94% of them seen only once. The sample consisted of CD4+ or CD8+ T cells sorted from blood, taken in a trial of the OX40 agonist ivuxolimab. The source is an adult with an advanced solid tumor such as melanoma, head and neck, liver or kidney cancer.

J is TRBJ1-3 and V is TRBV9; no clear D gene. CDR3 length: 15 residues. In germline, CDR1 is SGDLS, CDR2 YYNGEE. V gave up 0 bases and J gave up 8 bases, with 15 bases separating them. CDR3 DNA: TGTGCCAGCAGCGTAGCTGGAGGGAATACAGACACCATATATTTT. Its protein is CASSVAGGNTDTIYF.

V is TRBV27 and J is TRBJ1-2, with TRBD1 identical over 9 bases. Germline V gene lookup returns CDR1 MNHEY and CDR2 SMNVEV (reference sequence). The V and J ends lost 6 bases and 5 bases, in that order; junction bases with no gene match: 7. The CDR3 loop spans 14 amino acids. This CDR3 reads CASRRQGVEYGYTF. The CDR3 nucleotides read TGTGCCAGCAGGCGACAGGGGGTTGAGTATGGCTACACCTTC.

The sample holds one count of this clone. V usage is TRBV5-1 and J usage is TRBJ1-1; D is undetermined. Germline assignment: CDR1 SGHRS and CDR2 YFSETQ. CDR3 length: 13 residues. The ends were cut back, 0 bases at V and 0 bases at J, with 3 bases in the middle. Here the CDR3 reads CASSLALNTEAFF. The CDR3 DNA reads TGCGCCAGCAGCTTGGCCCTGAACACTGAAGCTTTCTTT.

V and J are TRBV7-2 and TRBJ2-5; 7 bases align to TRBD1. V was pared by 1 base and J by 2 bases, with 1 base of the junction left unmatched. In germline, CDR1 is SGHTA, CDR2 FQGNSA. This CDR3 has 14 amino acids. CDR3 nucleotide sequence: TGTGCCAGCAGCTTAGTACAGGGGCAAGAGACCCAGTACTTC. This gives the protein CASSLVQGQETQYF.

Turning to this clone: A read error may produce the germline difference seen at one junction end. The rearrangement uses TRBV9 and TRBJ2-5; D perhaps matches TRBD2 (6 bases). Per germline, CDR1 SGDLS and CDR2 YYNGEE. This CDR3 is 15 amino acids long. The CDR3 loop is CASSVEPQGREAQNF. CDR3 nucleotide sequence: TGTGCCAGCAGCGTAGAGCCCCAGGGCAGGGAGGCCCAGAACTTC.

The V and J genes are TRBV28 and TRBJ1-1; D not resolved. CDR3 size: 14 residues. Trimming cost V 8 bases and J 1 base, with 14 bases left between them. CDR1 is MDHEN, CDR2 SYDVKM, per germline. For the CDR3, the DNA is TGTGCCAGCCCCCAACGCCTTTCGAACACTGAAGCTTTCTTT. It translates to CASPQRLSNTEAFF.

The chain carries TRBV5-1 and TRBJ2-5; 8 nucleotides align to TRBD2. V was pared by 9 bases and J by 1 base, with 5 bases of the junction left unmatched. The CDR3 is made up of 13 amino acids. Germline V lookup: CDR1 SGHRS, CDR2 YFSETQ. This CDR3 is CATRGGFQETQYF. Here the CDR3 DNA reads TGCGCCACCCGCGGGGGGTTCCAAGAGACCCAGTACTTC.

The rearrangement joins TRBV6-5 to TRBJ2-7; the D is unclear. The CDR3 totals 13 residues. V lost 6 bases, J lost 3 bases, and 12 bases lay in between. In germline, CDR1 is MNHEY, CDR2 SVGAGI. The CDR3: CASSPRPNYEQYF. For the CDR3, the DNA is TGTGCCAGCAGCCCCCGACCTAACTACGAGCAGTACTTC.

The rearrangement links TRBV18 to TRBJ2-5, with TRBD2 identical over 7 bases. J lost 5 bases, V lost 3 bases, and 6 bases had no gene match. CDR3 length: 14 residues. Germline V gene data show CDR1 as KGHSH and CDR2 as LQKENI. The CDR3 region has the DNA TGTGCCAGCTCACCTAACACTAGCGCCGAGACCCAGTACTTC. It is translated as CASSPNTSAETQYF.

Concerning this clone itself: Relative to the germline gene, one junction end is altered; a read error may explain this. The rearrangement uses TRBV7-2 and TRBJ2-5, with D unclear. The germline CDR1 and CDR2 sequences are SGHTA and FQGNSA. The CDR3 is made up of 11 amino acids. The CDR3: CASSEQEIQYF. The CDR3 DNA follows: TGTGCCAGCAGCGAACAAGAGATCCAGTACTTC. Using reference TRBV7-2 and TRBJ2-5 for the parts outside the CDR3, the full variable domain is GAGVSQSPSNKVTEKGKDVELRCDPISGHTALYWYRQSLGQGLEFLIYFQGNSAPDKSGLPSDRFSAERTGGSVSTLTIQRTQQEDSAVYLCASSEQEIQYFGPGTRLLVL.

The chain links TRBV9 to TRBJ2-1, with D unclear. The CDR3 has 12 residues. The germline V gene has CDR1 SGDLS and CDR2 YYNGEE. The V gene lost 3 bases and the J gene lost 3 bases, with 4 bases spanning the gap. CDR3 region: CASSANYNEQFF. The CDR3, as DNA: TGTGCCAGCAGCGCAAACTACAATGAGCAGTTCTTC. The full variable domain, rest sourced from reference TRBV9 and TRBJ2-1, is DSGVTQTPKHLITATGQRVTLRCSPRSGDLSVYWYQQSLDQGLQFLIQYYNGEERAKGNILERFSAQQFPDLHSELNLSSLELGDSALYFCASSANYNEQFFGPGTRLTVL.

The genes are TRBV4-1 and TRBJ2-5; D unclear. V was trimmed by 0 bases and J by 3 bases, leaving 8 bases between them. The germline V gene has CDR1 MGHRA and CDR2 YSYEKL. The CDR3 runs 14 residues. The CDR3 loop is CASSQEFSKETQYF. CDR3 bases: TGCGCCAGCAGCCAAGAGTTCTCCAAAGAGACCCAGTACTTC.

This clone has a single count. The gene calls are TRBV10-3 and TRBJ1-1; 10 bases fit TRBD1. With V trimmed by 8 bases and J by 1 base, 7 bases remained unmatched. This CDR3 has 15 residues. CDR1 and CDR2 from the germline V gene are ENHRY and SYGVKD. CDR3 sequence (DNA): TGTGCCATCCGGGACAGGGGCTTAGGGAACACTGAAGCTTTCTTT. It codes for CAIRDRGLGNTEAFF.

This rearrangement joins TRBV7-2 to TRBJ2-1; 10 nucleotides align to TRBD1. The CDR3 runs to 14 residues. CDR1 SGHTA and CDR2 FQGNSA come from the germline V gene. Trimming took 7 bases from V and 4 from J; bases not matched to a gene: 4. This chain's CDR3 is CASNDRGPYNEQFF. The CDR3 DNA is TGTGCCAGCAACGACAGGGGGCCGTACAATGAGCAGTTCTTC.

This chain connects TRBV15 to TRBJ2-7, with 9 bases matching TRBD1. The germline CDR1 and CDR2 sequences are LNHNV and YYDKDF (reference sequence). Trimming took 0 bases from V and 5 from J; bases not matched to a gene: 8. The CDR3 is made up of 16 amino acids. CDR3 amino acids: CATSREPWTGAHEQYF. In nucleotides, the CDR3 is TGTGCCACCAGCAGAGAGCCTTGGACAGGGGCCCACGAGCAGTACTTC.

This chain connects TRBV30 to TRBJ1-2, with TRBD1 identical over 10 bases. In germline, CDR1 is GTSNPN, CDR2 SVGIG (reference sequence). This CDR3 is built from 13 residues. J lost 6 bases, V lost 1 base, and 2 bases had no gene match. The CDR3 reads CAWSATGGHGYTF. For the CDR3, the DNA is TGTGCCTGGAGTGCGACAGGGGGCCATGGCTACACCTTC.

The rearrangement links TRBV30 to TRBJ2-3; D is undetermined. Trimming took off 0 bases at V and 3 bases at J, with 4 bases between the two ends. This CDR3 has 12 amino acids. In germline, CDR1 is GTSNPN, CDR2 SVGIG (reference sequence). For the CDR3, the DNA is TGTGCCTGGAGTGTATATACAGATACGCAGTATTTT. Protein: CAWSVYTDTQYF.

This clone showed up just a few times. The same CDR3 arises from other DNA sequences in this sample as well. This chain joins TRBV4-1 and TRBJ1-5; 8 nucleotides line up with TRBD1. The CDR3 totals 17 residues. J lost 5 bases, V lost 3 bases, and 12 bases had no gene match. CDR1 is MGHRA and CDR2 is YSYEKL in the germline V gene. This CDR3 is CASSQGRGRGVDQPQHF. In DNA form, the CDR3 reads TGCGCCAGCAGCCAGGGCAGGGGGCGAGGGGTCGATCAGCCCCAGCATTTT.

The chain combines TRBV4-3 with TRBJ2-2, with 11 bases that match TRBD2. CDR3 length: 18 amino acids. After removal of 5 bases from V and 4 bases from J, the junction contained 12 bases not matched to a gene. CDR1 LGHNA and CDR2 YSLEER come from the germline V gene. The DNA for the CDR3 is TGCGCCAGCAGCTCAGTTACTAGCGGGAGTCGGAGCACCGGGGAGCTGTTTTTT. Amino acids: CASSSVTSGSRSTGELFF.

V and J are TRBV6-6 and TRBJ2-7; perhaps TRBD2 as D (6 bases). The V end was cut by 6 bases, the J end by 2 bases, with 11 bases between. This CDR3 spans 13 amino acids. Looked up from germline, CDR1 is MNHNY and CDR2 is SVGAGI (reference sequence). For the CDR3, the DNA is TGTGCCAGCAGGCGGGATTTAACCTACGAGCAGTACTTC. Translation: CASRRDLTYEQYF.

The DNA for the CDR3 is TGTGCCAGCAGCTGGGACCGGGCCGAGACTTACTACGAGCAGTACTTC. Translation: CASSWDRAETYYEQYF. The rearrangement joins TRBV7-9 to TRBJ2-7, with D possibly called TRBD1 or TRBD2 (5 bases each). V lost 4 bases to trimming and J lost 3 bases, with 19 bases between them. The CDR3 loop spans 16 amino acids. The germline CDR1 and CDR2 sequences are SEHNR and FQNEAQ (reference sequence). The complete variable domain, with remaining parts taken from reference TRBV7-9 and TRBJ2-7, reads DTGVSQNPRHKITKRGQNVTFRCDPISEHNRLYWYRQTLGQGPEFLTYFQNEAQLEKSRLLSDRFSAERPKGSFSTLEIQRTEQGDSAMYLCASSWDRAETYYEQYFGPGTRLTVT.

The genes are TRBV10-3 and TRBJ1-3, with 7 nucleotides matching TRBD1. CDR3 length equals 16 residues. Germline CDR1 is ENHRY and CDR2 is SYGVKD. The V gene end was trimmed by 6 bases and the J gene end by 1 base; junction bases not matched to a gene: 9. The DNA for the CDR3 is TGTGCCATCAGCCAGGGACAGCCGAGATCTGGAAACACCATATATTTT. It translates to CAISQGQPRSGNTIYF.

This clone showed up just once. The chain recombines TRBV19 with TRBJ1-4, with a possible D match to TRBD1 (6 bases). Germline V lookup: CDR1 LNHDA, CDR2 SQIVND (reference sequence). The CDR3 is 16 amino acids. Trimming took 4 bases from V and 4 from J, leaving 16 bases between them. The CDR3 loop reads CASSTALQGFNEKLFF. The DNA for the CDR3 is TGTGCCAGTAGTACGGCATTACAGGGCTTTAATGAAAAACTGTTTTTT. Using reference TRBV19 and TRBJ1-4 for the parts outside the CDR3, the full variable domain is DGGITQSPKYLFRKEGQNVTLSCEQNLNHDAMYWYRQDPGQGLRLIYYSQIVNDFQKGDIAEGYSVSREKKESFPLTVTSAQKNPTAFYLCASSTALQGFNEKLFFGSGTQLSVL.

The chain joins TRBV5-6 to TRBJ2-3, with D perhaps matching TRBD2 (5 bases). In germline, CDR1 is SGHDT, CDR2 YYEEEE. The CDR3 has 15 residues. V lost 4 bases, J lost 2 bases, and 14 bases lay in between. CDR3 sequence reads: CASSTDSYLTDTQYF. The CDR3, as DNA: TGTGCCAGCAGCACGGACTCTTATCTCACAGATACGCAGTATTTT.